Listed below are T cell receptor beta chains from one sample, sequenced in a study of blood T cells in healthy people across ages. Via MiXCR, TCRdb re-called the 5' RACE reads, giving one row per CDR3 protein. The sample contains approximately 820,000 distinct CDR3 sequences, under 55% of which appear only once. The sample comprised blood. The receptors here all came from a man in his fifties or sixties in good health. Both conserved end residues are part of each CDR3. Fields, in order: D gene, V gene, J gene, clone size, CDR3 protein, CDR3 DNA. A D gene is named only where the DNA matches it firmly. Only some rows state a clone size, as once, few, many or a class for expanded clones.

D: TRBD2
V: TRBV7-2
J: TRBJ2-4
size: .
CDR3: CASSPGTSGGEAKNIQYF
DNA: TGTGCCAGCAGCCCAGGGACTAGCGGGGGGGAGGCCAAAAACATTCAGTACTTC

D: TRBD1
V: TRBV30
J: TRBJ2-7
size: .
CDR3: CAWRKTGFAYEQYF
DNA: TGTGCCTGGAGGAAGACAGGGTTCGCCTACGAGCAGTACTTC

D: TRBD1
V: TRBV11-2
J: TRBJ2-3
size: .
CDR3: CAGSLENTGASTDTQYF
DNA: TGTGCCGGCAGCTTAGAAAATACAGGGGCTAGCACAGATACGCAGTATTTT

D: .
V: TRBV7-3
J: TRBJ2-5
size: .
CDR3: CASSPSWQAGETQYF
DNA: TGTGCCAGCAGCCCAAGTTGGCAGGCCGGGGAGACCCAGTACTTC

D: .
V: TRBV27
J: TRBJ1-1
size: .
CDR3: CASSSRTKRPANTEAFF
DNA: TGTGCCAGCAGTTCCCGAACGAAGCGACCGGCCAACACTGAAGCTTTCTTT

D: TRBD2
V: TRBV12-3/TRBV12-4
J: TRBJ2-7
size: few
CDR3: CASTLSGTSVDEQYF
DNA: TGTGCCAGCACTCTCTCCGGGACTAGCGTCGACGAGCAGTACTTC

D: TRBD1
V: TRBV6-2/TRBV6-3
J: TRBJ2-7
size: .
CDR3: CASSYGQGARGEQYF
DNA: TGTGCCAGCAGTTACGGACAGGGGGCAAGGGGCGAGCAGTACTTC

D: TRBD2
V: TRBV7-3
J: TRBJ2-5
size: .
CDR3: CASSLRELTTTGTSLETQYF
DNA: TGTGCCAGCAGCTTAAGGGAACTAACGACTACCGGGACTAGCCTTGAGACCCAGTACTTC

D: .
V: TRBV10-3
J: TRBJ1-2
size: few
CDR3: CAISENRAVNNYGYTF
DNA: TGTGCCATCAGTGAAAATAGGGCAGTGAATAACTATGGCTACACCTTC

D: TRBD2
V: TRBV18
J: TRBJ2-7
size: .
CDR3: CASSPSRGGSYEQYF
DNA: TGTGCCAGCTCACCGTCTCGGGGGGGATCCTACGAGCAGTACTTC